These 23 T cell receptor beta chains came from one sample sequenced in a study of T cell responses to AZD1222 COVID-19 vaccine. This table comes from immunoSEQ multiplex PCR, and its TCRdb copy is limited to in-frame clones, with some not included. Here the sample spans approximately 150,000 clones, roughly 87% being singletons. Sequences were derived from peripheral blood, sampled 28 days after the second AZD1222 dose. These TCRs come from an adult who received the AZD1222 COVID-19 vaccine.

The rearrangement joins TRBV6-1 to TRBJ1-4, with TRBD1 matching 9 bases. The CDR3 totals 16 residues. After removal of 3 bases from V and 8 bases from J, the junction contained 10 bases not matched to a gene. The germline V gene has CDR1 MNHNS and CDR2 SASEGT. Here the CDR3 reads CASSESSGTGYEKLFF. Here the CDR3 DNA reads TGTGCCAGCAGTGAGTCTTCCGGGACAGGGTACGAAAAACTGTTTTTT.

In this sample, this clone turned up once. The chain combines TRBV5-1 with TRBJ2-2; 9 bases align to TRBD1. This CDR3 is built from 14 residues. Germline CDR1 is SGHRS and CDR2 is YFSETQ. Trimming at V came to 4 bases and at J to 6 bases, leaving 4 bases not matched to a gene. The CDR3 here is CASSPGQGSGELFF. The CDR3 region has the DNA TGCGCCAGCAGCCCGGGACAGGGATCCGGGGAGCTGTTTTTT.

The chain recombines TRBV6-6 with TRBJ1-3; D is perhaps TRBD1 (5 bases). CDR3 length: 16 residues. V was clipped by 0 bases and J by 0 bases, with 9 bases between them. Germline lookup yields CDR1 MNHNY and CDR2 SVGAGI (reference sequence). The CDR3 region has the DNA TGTGCCAGCAGTTACTCGACAGCCTTCTCTGGAAACACCATATATTTT. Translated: CASSYSTAFSGNTIYF.

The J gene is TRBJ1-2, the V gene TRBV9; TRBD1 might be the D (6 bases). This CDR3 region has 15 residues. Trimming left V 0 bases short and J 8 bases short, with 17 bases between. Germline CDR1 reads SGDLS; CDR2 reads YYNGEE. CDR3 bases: TGTGCCAGCAGCGTAGCAGGGGAGAGGGTTGAGGGCTACACCTTC. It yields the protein CASSVAGERVEGYTF.

The CDR3 DNA follows: TGTGCCAGCTGTGGGACAGGCAATCAGCCCCAGCATTTT. It is translated as CASCGTGNQPQHF. The chain recombines TRBV27 with TRBJ1-5; 7 nucleotides match TRBD1. The J segment lost 2 bases and the V segment lost 8 bases, leaving 3 bases of the junction unmatched. This CDR3 contains 13 residues. Germline CDR1 MNHEY, CDR2 SMNVEV (reference sequence).

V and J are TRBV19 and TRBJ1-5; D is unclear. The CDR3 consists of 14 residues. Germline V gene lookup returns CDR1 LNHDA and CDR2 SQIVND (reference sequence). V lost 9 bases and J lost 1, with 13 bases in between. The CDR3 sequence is CASADPGSNQPQHF. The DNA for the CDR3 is TGTGCCAGCGCCGACCCCGGGAGCAATCAGCCCCAGCATTTT.

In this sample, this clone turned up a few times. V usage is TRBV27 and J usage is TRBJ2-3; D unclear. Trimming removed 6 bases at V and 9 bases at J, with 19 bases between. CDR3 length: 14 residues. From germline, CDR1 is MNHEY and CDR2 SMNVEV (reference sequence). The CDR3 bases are TGTGCCAGCAGCCAAGGGCTTCCCCCGTTCACGCAGTATTTT. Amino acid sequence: CASSQGLPPFTQYF.

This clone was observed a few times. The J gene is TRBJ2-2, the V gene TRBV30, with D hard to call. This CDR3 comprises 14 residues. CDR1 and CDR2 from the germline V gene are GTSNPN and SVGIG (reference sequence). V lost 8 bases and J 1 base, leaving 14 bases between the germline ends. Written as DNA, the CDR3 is TGTGCCCGACGTGGTCAGCTGAACACCGGGGAGCTGTTTTTT. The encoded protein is CARRGQLNTGELFF.

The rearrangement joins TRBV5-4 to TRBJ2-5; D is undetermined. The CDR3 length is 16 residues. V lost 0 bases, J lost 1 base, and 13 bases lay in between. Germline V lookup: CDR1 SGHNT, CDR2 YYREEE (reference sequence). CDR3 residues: CASSLGAEGIQETQYF. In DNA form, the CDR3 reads TGTGCCAGCAGCTTGGGGGCGGAAGGAATCCAAGAGACCCAGTACTTC.

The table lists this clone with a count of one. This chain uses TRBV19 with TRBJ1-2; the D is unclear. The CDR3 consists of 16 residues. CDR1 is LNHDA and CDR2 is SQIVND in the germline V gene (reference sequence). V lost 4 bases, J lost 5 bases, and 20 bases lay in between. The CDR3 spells CASSTTRTLGPYGYTF. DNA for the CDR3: TGTGCCAGTAGTACTACCCGGACCCTTGGACCTTATGGCTACACCTTC.

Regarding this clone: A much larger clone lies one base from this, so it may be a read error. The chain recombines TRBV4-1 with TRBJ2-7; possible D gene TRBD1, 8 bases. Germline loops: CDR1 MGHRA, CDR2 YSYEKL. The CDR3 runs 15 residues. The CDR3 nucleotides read TGCGCCCGCAGCCGGGGGGCGACAGGGGCCTACGAGCAGTACTTC. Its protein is CARSRGATGAYEQYF.

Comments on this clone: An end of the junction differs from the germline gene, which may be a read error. This CDR3 reads CASSARPGQANF. As DNA, the CDR3 is TGTGCCAGCAGTGCCCGTCCGGGGCAGGCTAACTTC. The chain employs TRBV27 and TRBJ1-2; D perhaps matches TRBD1 (5 bases). This CDR3 is 12 amino acids long. CDR1 is MNHEY, CDR2 SMNVEV, per germline (reference sequence).

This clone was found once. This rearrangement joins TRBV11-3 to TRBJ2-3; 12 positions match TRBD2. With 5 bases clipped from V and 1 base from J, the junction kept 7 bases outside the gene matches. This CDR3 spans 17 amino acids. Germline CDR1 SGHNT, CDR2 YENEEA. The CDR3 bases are TGTGCCAGCAGCGCCTCACTAGCGGGGGGCGGCACAGATACGCAGTATTTT. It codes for CASSASLAGGGTDTQYF.

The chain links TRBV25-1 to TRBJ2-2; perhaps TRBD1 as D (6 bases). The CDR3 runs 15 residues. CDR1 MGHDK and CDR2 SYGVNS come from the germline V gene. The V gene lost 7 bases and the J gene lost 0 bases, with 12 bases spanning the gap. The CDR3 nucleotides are TGTGCCAGCAAAAGGACAGCGTCGAACACCGGGGAGCTGTTTTTT. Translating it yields CASKRTASNTGELFF.

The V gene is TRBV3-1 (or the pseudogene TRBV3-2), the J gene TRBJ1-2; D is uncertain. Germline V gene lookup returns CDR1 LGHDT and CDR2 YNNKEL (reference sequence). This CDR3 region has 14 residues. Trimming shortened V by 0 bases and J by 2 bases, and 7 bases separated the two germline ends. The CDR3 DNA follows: TGTGCCAGCAGCCAAGAGGGGAGGAACTATGGCTACACCTTC. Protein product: CASSQEGRNYGYTF.

The CDR3 loop reads CASSSDSTGAHF. In DNA, the CDR3 is TGTGCCAGCAGTTCGGACAGTACCGGTGCCCATTTT. The V and J genes are TRBV28 and TRBJ1-5; tentatively, D is TRBD1 (6 bases). The V end was cut by 4 bases, the J end by 16 bases, with 17 bases between. Per germline, CDR1 MDHEN and CDR2 SYDVKM. The CDR3 contains 12 residues.

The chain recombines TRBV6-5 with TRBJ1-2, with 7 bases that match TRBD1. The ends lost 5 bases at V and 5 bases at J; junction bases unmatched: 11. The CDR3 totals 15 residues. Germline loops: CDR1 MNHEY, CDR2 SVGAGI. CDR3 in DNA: TGTGCCAGCAGTCTTGCGCTCGGGACAGCTTATGGCTACACCTTC. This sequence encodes CASSLALGTAYGYTF.

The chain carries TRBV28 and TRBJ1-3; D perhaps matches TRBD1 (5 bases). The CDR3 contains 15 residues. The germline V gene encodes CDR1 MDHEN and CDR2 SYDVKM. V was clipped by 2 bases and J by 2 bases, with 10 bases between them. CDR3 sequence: CASSLGGLAGNTIYF. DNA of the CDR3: TGTGCCAGCAGTTTAGGGGGTCTAGCTGGAAACACCATATATTTT.

Here the CDR3 reads CASSLGHRDTIYF. CDR3 DNA: TGCGCCAGCAGCCTGGGACATCGGGACACCATATATTTT. This chain joins TRBV5-1 and TRBJ1-3; possibly TRBD1 for D (6 bases). The CDR3 is 13 amino acids. The germline V gene encodes CDR1 SGHRS and CDR2 YFSETQ. V was cut by 4 bases and J by 8 bases, with 13 bases left in between.

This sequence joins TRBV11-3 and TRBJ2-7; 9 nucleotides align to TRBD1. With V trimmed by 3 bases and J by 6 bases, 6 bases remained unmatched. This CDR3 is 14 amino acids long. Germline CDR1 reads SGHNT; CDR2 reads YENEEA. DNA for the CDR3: TGTGCCAGCAGCTTCGGGGACAGGGCGGGCGAGCAGTACTTC. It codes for CASSFGDRAGEQYF.

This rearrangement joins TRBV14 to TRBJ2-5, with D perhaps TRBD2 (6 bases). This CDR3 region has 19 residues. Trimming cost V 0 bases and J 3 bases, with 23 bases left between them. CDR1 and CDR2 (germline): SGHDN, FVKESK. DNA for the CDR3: TGTGCCAGCAGCCAAGAATCGGGCGGGATGTCCCCTAGAAAAGAGACCCAGTACTTC. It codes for CASSQESGGMSPRKETQYF.

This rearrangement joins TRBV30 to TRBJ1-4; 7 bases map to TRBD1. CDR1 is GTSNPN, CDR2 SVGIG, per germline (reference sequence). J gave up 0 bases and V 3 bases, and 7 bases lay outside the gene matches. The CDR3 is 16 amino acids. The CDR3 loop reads CAWRDRSSATNEKLFF. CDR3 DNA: TGTGCCTGGAGGGACAGGTCATCTGCAACTAATGAAAAACTGTTTTTT.

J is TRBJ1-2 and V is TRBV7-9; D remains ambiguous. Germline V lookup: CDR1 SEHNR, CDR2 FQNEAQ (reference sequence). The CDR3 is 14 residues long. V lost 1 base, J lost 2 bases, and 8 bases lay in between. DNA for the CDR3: TGTGCCAGCAGCTTAGAAAGGCAGAACTATGGCTACACCTTC. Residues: CASSLERQNYGYTF.